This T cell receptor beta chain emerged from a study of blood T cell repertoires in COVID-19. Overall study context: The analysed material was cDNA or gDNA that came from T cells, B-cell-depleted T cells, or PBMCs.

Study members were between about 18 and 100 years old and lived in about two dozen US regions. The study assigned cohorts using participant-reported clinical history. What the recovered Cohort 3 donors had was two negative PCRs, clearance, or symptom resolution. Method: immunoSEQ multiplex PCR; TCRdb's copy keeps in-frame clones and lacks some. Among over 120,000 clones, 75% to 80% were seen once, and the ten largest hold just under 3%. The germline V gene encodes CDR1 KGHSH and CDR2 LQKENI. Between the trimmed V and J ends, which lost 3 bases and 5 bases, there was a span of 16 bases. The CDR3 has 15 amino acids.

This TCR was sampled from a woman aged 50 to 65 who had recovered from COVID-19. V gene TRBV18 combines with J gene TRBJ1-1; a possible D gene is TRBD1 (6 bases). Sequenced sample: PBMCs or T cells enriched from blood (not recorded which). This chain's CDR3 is CASSPTPRGETEAFF. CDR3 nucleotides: TGTGCCAGCTCACCCACCCCCAGGGGAGAAACTGAAGCTTTCTTT. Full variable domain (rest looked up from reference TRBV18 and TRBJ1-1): NAGVMQNPRHLVRRRGQEARLRCSPMKGHSHVYWYRQLPEEGLKFMVYLQKENIIDESGMPKERFSAEFPKEGPSILRIQQVVRGDSAAYFCASSPTPRGETEAFFGQGTRLTVV.